This T cell receptor (beta chain) is drawn from a study of monozygotic twins with inflammatory bowel disease. For each CDR3 protein, TCRdb gives one entry from its re-call of the 5' RACE reads, without DNA. Seen in this sample are around 100,000 distinct CDR3 sequences; the ten most common clones hold approximately 2%. The germline gives CDR1 ENHRY, CDR2 SYGVKD. This CDR3 contains 14 residues. Material for sequencing was blood. V is TRBV10-3 and J is TRBJ2-5; TCRdb selects TRBD2, and the lack of DNA leaves this call unchecked. This clonotype originated in a human donor with ulcerative colitis or Crohn's disease, or a healthy co-twin of an affected twin (not recorded which). CDR3 region: CAISELAGGETQYF.